These T cell receptor beta chains were read from a single sample in a study of blood T cell repertoires in COVID-19. Only in-frame clones appear in the TCRdb table, and some are missing; sequencing was by immunoSEQ multiplex PCR. The sample has about 200,000 clones; approximately 82% are singletons. Material for sequencing was peripheral blood. These receptor sequences come from a human donor with acute or convalescent COVID-19. The donor label of this sample is uncertain. Both conserved end residues are part of each CDR3. Fields, in order: clone size, J gene, D gene, V gene, CDR3 protein, CDR3 DNA. The D gene is left open where the match is weak. Not every row has a clone size; where given, it reads once, few, many or a size class.

abundance: many
j_gene: TRBJ2-1
d_gene: -
v_gene: TRBV28
CDR3aa: CASSLLYNEQFF
CDR3nt: TGTGCCAGCAGTTTATTGTATAATGAGCAGTTCTTC

abundance: many
j_gene: TRBJ2-1
d_gene: -
v_gene: TRBV9
CDR3aa: CASSRGNEQFF
CDR3nt: TGTGCCAGCAGCAGAGGGAATGAGCAGTTCTTC

abundance: -
j_gene: TRBJ2-5
d_gene: TRBD1
v_gene: TRBV5-4
CDR3aa: CASSPGTEETQYF
CDR3nt: TGTGCCAGCAGCCCCGGGACAGAAGAGACCCAGTACTTC

abundance: -
j_gene: TRBJ2-7
d_gene: -
v_gene: TRBV5-1
CDR3aa: CASSSQGFPYEQYF
CDR3nt: TGCGCCAGCAGCTCGCAGGGATTCCCCTACGAGCAGTACTTC

abundance: -
j_gene: TRBJ1-1
d_gene: -
v_gene: TRBV27
CDR3aa: CASSREGLGGAFF
CDR3nt: TGTGCCAGCAGTCGGGAGGGGTTAGGGGGAGCTTTCTTT

abundance: -
j_gene: TRBJ2-7
d_gene: TRBD2
v_gene: TRBV29-1
CDR3aa: CSAAGLAGLYEQYF
CDR3nt: TGCAGCGCTGCGGGACTAGCGGGACTCTACGAGCAGTACTTC

abundance: -
j_gene: TRBJ2-7
d_gene: -
v_gene: TRBV30
CDR3aa: CAWALTGYEQYF
CDR3nt: TGTGCCTGGGCCCTGACTGGATACGAGCAGTACTTC

abundance: -
j_gene: TRBJ2-3
d_gene: TRBD1
v_gene: TRBV7-9
CDR3aa: CASSLVQGADTQYF
CDR3nt: TGTGCCAGCAGCTTAGTTCAGGGGGCAGATACGCAGTATTTT

abundance: -
j_gene: TRBJ2-7
d_gene: -
v_gene: TRBV11-2
CDR3aa: CASSLGSLSDEQYF
CDR3nt: TGTGCCAGCAGCTTAGGGTCCCTTAGTGACGAGCAGTACTTC

abundance: -
j_gene: TRBJ1-1
d_gene: -
v_gene: TRBV18
CDR3aa: CASSPPQSTEAFF
CDR3nt: TGTGCCAGCTCACCACCCCAGTCCACTGAAGCTTTCTTT

abundance: -
j_gene: TRBJ2-7
d_gene: -
v_gene: TRBV19
CDR3aa: CASSIDRAYEQYF
CDR3nt: TGTGCCAGTAGTATAGACCGGGCCTACGAGCAGTACTTC

abundance: -
j_gene: TRBJ2-4
d_gene: -
v_gene: TRBV30
CDR3aa: CASRGGQQNIQYF
CDR3nt: TGTGCCTCGAGGGGGGGGCAGCAAAACATTCAGTACTTC

abundance: once
j_gene: TRBJ1-1
d_gene: -
v_gene: TRBV7-2
CDR3aa: CASSFNRGTNTEAFF
CDR3nt: TGTGCCAGCAGCTTTAATCGGGGAACGAACACTGAAGCTTTCTTT

abundance: -
j_gene: TRBJ2-7
d_gene: -
v_gene: TRBV27
CDR3aa: CASSSWGGPYEQYF
CDR3nt: TGTGCCAGCAGTTCCTGGGGGGGGCCCTACGAGCAGTACTTC

abundance: -
j_gene: TRBJ1-1
d_gene: -
v_gene: TRBV7-8
CDR3aa: CASSFLFDSLNTEAFF
CDR3nt: TGTGCCAGCAGCTTCCTATTCGACAGCCTGAACACTGAAGCTTTCTTT

abundance: once
j_gene: TRBJ1-2
d_gene: -
v_gene: TRBV28
CDR3aa: CASSSTGWDYGYTF
CDR3nt: TGTGCCAGCAGTTCTACAGGGTGGGACTATGGCTACACCTTC

abundance: -
j_gene: TRBJ2-7
d_gene: TRBD1
v_gene: TRBV6-6
CDR3aa: CASSYPSTGMYEQYF
CDR3nt: TGTGCCAGCAGTTACCCTTCGACAGGGATGTACGAGCAGTACTTC

abundance: once
j_gene: TRBJ2-3
d_gene: TRBD2
v_gene: TRBV5-1
CDR3aa: CASSLRGLAGGSSTDTQYF
CDR3nt: TGCGCCAGCAGCTTGCGGGGACTAGCGGGAGGTTCTAGCACAGATACGCAGTATTTT

abundance: -
j_gene: TRBJ2-1
d_gene: -
v_gene: TRBV5-1
CDR3aa: CASSERQIYNEQFF
CDR3nt: TGCGCCAGCAGCGAGCGGCAGATCTACAATGAGCAGTTCTTC

abundance: -
j_gene: TRBJ2-3
d_gene: TRBD2
v_gene: TRBV11-1
CDR3aa: CASSRRTSVHPDTQYF
CDR3nt: TGTGCCAGCAGCCGACGGACTAGCGTTCACCCAGATACGCAGTATTTT

abundance: -
j_gene: TRBJ1-6
d_gene: -
v_gene: TRBV28
CDR3aa: CASSSGGPSPLHF
CDR3nt: TGTGCCAGCAGTTCCGGGGGACCTTCACCCCTCCACTTT

abundance: -
j_gene: TRBJ1-1
d_gene: -
v_gene: TRBV7-9
CDR3aa: CASSFGLKGTEAFF
CDR3nt: TGTGCCAGCAGCTTTGGACTGAAGGGCACTGAAGCTTTCTTT

abundance: -
j_gene: TRBJ2-6
d_gene: TRBD1
v_gene: TRBV4-1
CDR3aa: CASSQEFRVGQGSSGANVLTF
CDR3nt: TGCGCCAGCAGCCAAGAATTCCGCGTGGGACAGGGATCCTCTGGGGCCAACGTCCTGACTTTC

abundance: once
j_gene: TRBJ1-3
d_gene: -
v_gene: TRBV4-1
CDR3aa: CASSPGGGTGGNTIYF
CDR3nt: TGCGCCAGCAGCCCGGGCGGGGGAACCGGTGGAAACACCATATATTTT

abundance: -
j_gene: TRBJ2-6
d_gene: TRBD1
v_gene: TRBV3-1/TRBV3-2
CDR3aa: CASSQAGTGGLSGANVLTF
CDR3nt: TGTGCCAGCAGCCAAGCCGGGACAGGGGGCCTTTCTGGGGCCAACGTCCTGACTTTC

abundance: -
j_gene: TRBJ1-2
d_gene: -
v_gene: TRBV6-5
CDR3aa: CASRNPAGGYTF
CDR3nt: TGTGCCAGCAGAAACCCCGCGGGGGGCTACACCTTC

abundance: -
j_gene: TRBJ1-4
d_gene: TRBD1
v_gene: TRBV30
CDR3aa: CAWNRGYNEKLFF
CDR3nt: TGTGCCTGGAACAGGGGTTATAATGAAAAACTGTTTTTT

abundance: -
j_gene: TRBJ2-7
d_gene: -
v_gene: TRBV18
CDR3aa: CASSPLRSSYEQYF
CDR3nt: TGTGCCAGCTCACCCCTGCGGAGCTCCTACGAGCAGTACTTC

abundance: -
j_gene: TRBJ2-1
d_gene: TRBD2
v_gene: TRBV11-2
CDR3aa: CASSPLRAGVDEQFF
CDR3nt: TGTGCCAGCAGTCCTCTCAGGGCGGGAGTCGATGAGCAGTTCTTC

abundance: once
j_gene: TRBJ1-2
d_gene: -
v_gene: TRBV29-1
CDR3aa: CSATSGSNGYTF
CDR3nt: TGCAGCGCCACATCGGGTAGTAATGGCTACACCTTC

abundance: -
j_gene: TRBJ2-2
d_gene: TRBD2
v_gene: TRBV14
CDR3aa: CASSHPTSPGELFF
CDR3nt: TGTGCCAGCAGCCATCCGACTAGCCCCGGGGAGCTGTTTTTT

abundance: -
j_gene: TRBJ1-3
d_gene: TRBD1
v_gene: TRBV2
CDR3aa: CASSGGTGGSGNTIYF
CDR3nt: TGTGCCAGCAGTGGCGGGACAGGGGGCTCTGGAAACACCATATATTTT

abundance: -
j_gene: TRBJ2-7
d_gene: TRBD1
v_gene: TRBV5-1
CDR3aa: CASSIGTGYEQYF
CDR3nt: TGCGCCAGCAGCATTGGGACAGGCTACGAGCAGTACTTC

abundance: -
j_gene: TRBJ2-3
d_gene: -
v_gene: TRBV6-5
CDR3aa: CASSYSTGRSTQYF
CDR3nt: TGTGCCAGCAGTTACTCCACAGGGCGGTCCACGCAGTATTTT

abundance: -
j_gene: TRBJ2-7
d_gene: TRBD2
v_gene: TRBV6-2/TRBV6-3
CDR3aa: CASSYPGLATYEQYF
CDR3nt: TGTGCCAGCAGTTATCCGGGACTAGCTACCTACGAGCAGTACTTC

abundance: -
j_gene: TRBJ2-3
d_gene: TRBD2
v_gene: TRBV27
CDR3aa: CASNEWASGSMRVTDTQYF
CDR3nt: TGTGCCAGCAACGAGTGGGCTAGCGGGAGTATGCGGGTCACAGATACGCAGTATTTT

abundance: -
j_gene: TRBJ2-1
d_gene: TRBD2
v_gene: TRBV19
CDR3aa: CASRRTSGSYNEQFF
CDR3nt: TGTGCCAGTAGAAGGACTAGCGGGAGCTACAATGAGCAGTTCTTC

abundance: -
j_gene: TRBJ2-7
d_gene: TRBD2
v_gene: TRBV19
CDR3aa: CASSMTSAGAYEQYF
CDR3nt: TGTGCCAGTAGTATGACTAGTGCGGGAGCCTACGAGCAGTACTTC

abundance: -
j_gene: TRBJ1-3
d_gene: -
v_gene: TRBV4-2
CDR3aa: CASSQVFTQGGNTIYF
CDR3nt: TGTGCCAGCAGCCAAGTGTTCACGCAGGGTGGAAACACCATATATTTT

abundance: -
j_gene: TRBJ2-2
d_gene: -
v_gene: TRBV27
CDR3aa: CASRLADSGGELFF
CDR3nt: TGTGCCAGCAGACTAGCAGACAGCGGCGGGGAGCTGTTTTTT